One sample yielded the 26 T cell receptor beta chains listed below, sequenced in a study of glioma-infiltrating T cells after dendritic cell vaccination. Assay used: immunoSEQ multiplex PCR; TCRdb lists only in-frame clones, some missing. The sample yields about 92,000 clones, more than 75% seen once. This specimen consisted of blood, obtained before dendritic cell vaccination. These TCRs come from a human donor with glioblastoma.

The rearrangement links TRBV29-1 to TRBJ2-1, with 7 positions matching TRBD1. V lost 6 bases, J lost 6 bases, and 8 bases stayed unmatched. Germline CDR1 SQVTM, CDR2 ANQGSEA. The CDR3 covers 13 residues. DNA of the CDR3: TGCAGCGTAGGAGACAGGGTGATCAATGAGCAGTTCTTC. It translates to CSVGDRVINEQFF.

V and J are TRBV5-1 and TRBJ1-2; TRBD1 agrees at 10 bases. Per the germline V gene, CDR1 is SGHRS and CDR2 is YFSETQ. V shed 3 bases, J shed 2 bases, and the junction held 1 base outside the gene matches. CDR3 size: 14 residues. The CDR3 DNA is TGCGCCAGCAGCTCGGGACAGGGGAACTATGGCTACACCTTC. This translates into CASSSGQGNYGYTF.

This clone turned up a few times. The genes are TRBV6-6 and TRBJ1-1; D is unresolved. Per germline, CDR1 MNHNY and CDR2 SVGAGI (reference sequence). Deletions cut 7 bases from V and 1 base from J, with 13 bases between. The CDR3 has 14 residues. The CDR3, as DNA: TGTGCCAGCACCATATACAGCCAGAACACTGAAGCTTTCTTT. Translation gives CASTIYSQNTEAFF.

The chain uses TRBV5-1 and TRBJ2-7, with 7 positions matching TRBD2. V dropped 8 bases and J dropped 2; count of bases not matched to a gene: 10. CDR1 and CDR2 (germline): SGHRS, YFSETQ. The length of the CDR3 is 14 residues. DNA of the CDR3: TGCGCCAGTACGCCTGGGACTAAGGCCTACGAGCAGTACTTC. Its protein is CASTPGTKAYEQYF.

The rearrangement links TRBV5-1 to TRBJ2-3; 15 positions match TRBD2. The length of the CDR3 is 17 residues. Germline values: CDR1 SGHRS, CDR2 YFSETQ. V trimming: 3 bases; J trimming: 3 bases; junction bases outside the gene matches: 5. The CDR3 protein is CASSSWTSGGVTDTQYF. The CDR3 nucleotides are TGCGCCAGCAGCTCTTGGACTAGCGGGGGGGTTACAGATACGCAGTATTTT.

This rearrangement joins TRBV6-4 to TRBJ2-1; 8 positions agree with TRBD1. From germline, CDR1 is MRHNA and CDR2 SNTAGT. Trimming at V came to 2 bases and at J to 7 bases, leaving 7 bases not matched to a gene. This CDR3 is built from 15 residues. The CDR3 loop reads CASSDTQGASNEQFF. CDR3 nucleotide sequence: TGTGCCAGCAGTGACACCCAGGGGGCCTCAAATGAGCAGTTCTTC.

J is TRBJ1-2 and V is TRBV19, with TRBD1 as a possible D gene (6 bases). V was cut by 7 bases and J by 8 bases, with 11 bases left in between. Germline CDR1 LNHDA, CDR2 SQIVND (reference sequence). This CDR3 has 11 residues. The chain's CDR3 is CASTSGGGYTF. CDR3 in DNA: TGTGCCAGTACCTCGGGGGGCGGCTACACCTTC.

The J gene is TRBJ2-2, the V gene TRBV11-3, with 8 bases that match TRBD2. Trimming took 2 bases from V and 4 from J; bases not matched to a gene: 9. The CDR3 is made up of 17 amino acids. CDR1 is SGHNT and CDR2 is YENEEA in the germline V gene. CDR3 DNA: TGTGCCAGCAGCTTAAGGCTGGGACTAGAATCCACCGGGGAGCTGTTTTTT. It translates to CASSLRLGLESTGELFF. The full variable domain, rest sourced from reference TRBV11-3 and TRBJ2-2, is EAGVVQSPRYKIIEKKQPVAFWCNPISGHNTLYWYLQNLGQGPELLIRYENEEAVDDSQLPKDRFSAERLKGVDSTLKIQPAELGDSAVYLCASSLRLGLESTGELFFGEGSRLTVL.

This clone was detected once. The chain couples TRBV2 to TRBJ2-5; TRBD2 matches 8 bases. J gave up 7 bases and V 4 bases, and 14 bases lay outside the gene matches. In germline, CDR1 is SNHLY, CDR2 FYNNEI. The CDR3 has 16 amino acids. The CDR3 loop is CASSGGAGGALGTQYF. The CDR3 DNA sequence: TGTGCCAGCAGTGGGGGGGCCGGGGGGGCCCTGGGGACCCAGTACTTC.

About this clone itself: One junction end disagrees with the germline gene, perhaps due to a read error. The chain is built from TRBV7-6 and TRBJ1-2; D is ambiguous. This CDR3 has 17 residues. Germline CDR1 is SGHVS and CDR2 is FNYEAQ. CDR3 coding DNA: TGTGCCAGCAGCTTAGCGTGGTCCGGGGAAACTAACTATGGCCACACCTTC. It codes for CASSLAWSGETNYGHTF.

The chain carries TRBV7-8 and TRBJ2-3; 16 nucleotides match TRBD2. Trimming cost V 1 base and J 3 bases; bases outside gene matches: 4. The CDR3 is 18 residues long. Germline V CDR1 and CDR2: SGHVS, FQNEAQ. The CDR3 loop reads CASSLGGLAGGRTDTQYF. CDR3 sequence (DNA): TGTGCCAGCAGCTTAGGGGGACTAGCGGGAGGGCGGACAGATACGCAGTATTTT.

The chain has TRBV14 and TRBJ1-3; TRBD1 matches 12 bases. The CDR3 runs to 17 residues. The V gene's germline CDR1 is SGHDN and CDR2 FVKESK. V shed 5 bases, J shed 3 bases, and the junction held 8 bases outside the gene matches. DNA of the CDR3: TGTGCCAGCAGCAGACCGGGACAGGGGGCATTTGGAAACACCATATATTTT. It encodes CASSRPGQGAFGNTIYF.

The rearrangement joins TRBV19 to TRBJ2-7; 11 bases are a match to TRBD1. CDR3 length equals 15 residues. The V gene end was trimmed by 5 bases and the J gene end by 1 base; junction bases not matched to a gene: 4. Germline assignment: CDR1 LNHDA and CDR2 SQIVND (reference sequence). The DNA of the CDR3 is TGTGCCAGTAGTCCCGGGACAGGGGGTTCCTACGAGCAGTACTTC. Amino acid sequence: CASSPGTGGSYEQYF.

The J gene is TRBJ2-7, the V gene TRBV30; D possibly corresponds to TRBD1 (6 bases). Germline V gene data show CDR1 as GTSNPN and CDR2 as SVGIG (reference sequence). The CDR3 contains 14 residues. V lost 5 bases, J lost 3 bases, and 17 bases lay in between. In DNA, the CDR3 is TGTGCCTGGGACACAGGGTGGGGTGGCTACGAGCAGTACTTC. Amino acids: CAWDTGWGGYEQYF.

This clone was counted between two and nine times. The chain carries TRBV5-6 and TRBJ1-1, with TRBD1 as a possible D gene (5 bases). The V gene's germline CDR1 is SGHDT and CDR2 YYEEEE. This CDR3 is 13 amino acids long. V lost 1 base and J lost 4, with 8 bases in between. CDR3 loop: CASSLQRGTEAFF. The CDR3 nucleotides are TGTGCCAGCAGCTTGCAAAGGGGCACTGAAGCTTTCTTT.

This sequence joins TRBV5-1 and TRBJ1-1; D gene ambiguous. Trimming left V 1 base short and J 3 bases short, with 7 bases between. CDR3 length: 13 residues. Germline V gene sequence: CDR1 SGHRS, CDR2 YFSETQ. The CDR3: CASSLSVDTEAFF. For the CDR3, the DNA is TGCGCCAGCAGCTTGTCGGTGGACACTGAAGCTTTCTTT.

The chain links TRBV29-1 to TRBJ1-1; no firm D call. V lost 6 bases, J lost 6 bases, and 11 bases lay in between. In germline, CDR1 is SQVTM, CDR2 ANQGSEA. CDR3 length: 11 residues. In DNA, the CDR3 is TGCAGCGTCGCCCTAGTAGCTGAAGCTTTCTTT. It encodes CSVALVAEAFF.

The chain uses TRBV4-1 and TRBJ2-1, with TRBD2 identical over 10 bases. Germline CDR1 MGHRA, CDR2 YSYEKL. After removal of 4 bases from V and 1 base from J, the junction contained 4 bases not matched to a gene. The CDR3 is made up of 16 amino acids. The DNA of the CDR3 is TGCGCCAGCAGCCGACCGGGACTAGCGTCCTACAATGAGCAGTTCTTC. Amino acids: CASSRPGLASYNEQFF.

Here the CDR3 DNA reads TGTGCCAGCAGTAGAGACAGGGTAGTCTCACCCCTCCACTTT. Its protein is CASSRDRVVSPLHF. J is TRBJ1-6 and V is TRBV6-5, with 7 nucleotides matching TRBD1. CDR3 size: 14 residues. CDR1 MNHEY and CDR2 SVGAGI come from the germline V gene. J was trimmed by 10 bases and V by 5 bases; bases with no gene match: 8.

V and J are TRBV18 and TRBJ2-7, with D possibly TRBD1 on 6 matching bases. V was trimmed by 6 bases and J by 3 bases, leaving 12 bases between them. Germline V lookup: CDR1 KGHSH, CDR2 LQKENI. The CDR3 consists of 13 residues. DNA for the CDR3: TGTGCCAGCTCGCCGGGGACAAACTACGAGCAGTACTTC. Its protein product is CASSPGTNYEQYF.

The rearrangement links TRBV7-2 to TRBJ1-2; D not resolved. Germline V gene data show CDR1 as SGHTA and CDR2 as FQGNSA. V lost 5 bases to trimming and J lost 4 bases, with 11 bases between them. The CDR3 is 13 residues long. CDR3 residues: CASSDFNFYGYTF. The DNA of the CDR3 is TGTGCCAGCAGCGATTTTAACTTCTATGGCTACACCTTC.

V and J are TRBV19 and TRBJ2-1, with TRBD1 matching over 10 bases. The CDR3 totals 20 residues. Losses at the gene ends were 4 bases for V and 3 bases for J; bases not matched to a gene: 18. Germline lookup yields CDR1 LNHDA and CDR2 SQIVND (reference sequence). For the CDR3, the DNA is TGTGCCAGTAGTACCAGTCCCGGGACAGGGGTCCGGGGGTTCTACAATGAGCAGTTCTTC. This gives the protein CASSTSPGTGVRGFYNEQFF.

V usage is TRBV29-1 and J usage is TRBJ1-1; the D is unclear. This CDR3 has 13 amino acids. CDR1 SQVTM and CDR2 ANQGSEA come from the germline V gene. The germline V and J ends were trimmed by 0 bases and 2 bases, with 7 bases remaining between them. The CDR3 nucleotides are TGCAGCGTTGAAGAAAAGAGAAACACTGAAGCTTTCTTT. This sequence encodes CSVEEKRNTEAFF.

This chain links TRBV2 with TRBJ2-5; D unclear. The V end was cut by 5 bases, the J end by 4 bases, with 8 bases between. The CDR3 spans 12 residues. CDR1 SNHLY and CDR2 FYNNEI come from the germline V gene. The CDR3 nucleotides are TGTGCCAGCAGTACCCCGGGAGAGACCCAGTACTTC. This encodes CASSTPGETQYF. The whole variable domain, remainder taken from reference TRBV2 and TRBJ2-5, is EPEVTQTPSHQVTQMGQEVILRCVPISNHLYFYWYRQILGQKVEFLVSFYNNEISEKSEIFDDQFSVERPDGSNFTLKIRSTKLEDSAMYFCASSTPGETQYFGPGTRLLVL.

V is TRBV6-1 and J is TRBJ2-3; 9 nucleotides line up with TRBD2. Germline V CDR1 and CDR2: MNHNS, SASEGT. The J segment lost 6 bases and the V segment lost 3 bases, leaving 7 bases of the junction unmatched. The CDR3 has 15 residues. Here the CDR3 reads CASSDRGLASDTQYF. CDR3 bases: TGTGCCAGCAGTGATAGGGGACTAGCTTCTGATACGCAGTATTTT.

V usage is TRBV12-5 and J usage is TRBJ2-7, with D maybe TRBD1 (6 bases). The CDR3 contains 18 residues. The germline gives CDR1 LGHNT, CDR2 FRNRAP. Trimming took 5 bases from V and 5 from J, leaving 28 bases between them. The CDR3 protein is CASGLIPPPGYRVNEQYF. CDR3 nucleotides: TGTGCTAGTGGTCTAATCCCTCCCCCCGGTTACAGGGTTAACGAGCAGTACTTC.